A selection of T cell receptor beta chains follows, all from one sample in a study of glioma-infiltrating T cells after dendritic cell vaccination. Profiled with immunoSEQ multiplex PCR; TCRdb holds only in-frame clones, not every one. The table includes fewer than 85,000 clones, roughly 90% detected once. Sequenced here: blood, sampled before dendritic cell vaccination. Receptors were obtained from a human donor with glioblastoma. The CDR3 runs from the conserved cysteine through the conserved F or W. The D gene is left open where the match is weak. Size tells how often a clone was seen (once, few, many) or the class of an expanded clone, and some rows leave it out.

TRBJ1-1 | . | . | TRBV5-8 | TGTGCCAGCAGCTTTCAGGGTAGGAACACTGAAGCTTTCTTT | CASSFQGRNTEAFF
TRBJ2-1 | TRBD1 | . | TRBV5-1 | TGCGCCAGCAGCTTACTAGACAGGGGGTGGAAGAATGAGCAGTTCTTC | CASSLLDRGWKNEQFF
TRBJ2-2 | TRBD1 | . | TRBV2 | TGTGCCAGCAGTGTAAGGACAGGGTATCCCGGGGAGCTGTTTTTT | CASSVRTGYPGELFF
TRBJ2-3 | TRBD2 | once | TRBV7-8 | TGTGCCAGCAGCTTAGCCCTCAGCGGGGGCCGACCCTCGAGCACAGATACGCAGTATTTT | CASSLALSGGRPSSTDTQYF
TRBJ2-5 | TRBD2 | . | TRBV5-1 | TGCGCCAGCAGCTTCGGACTAGAAAGCGAGACCCAGTACTTC | CASSFGLESETQYF
TRBJ2-5 | . | . | TRBV11-3 | TGTGCCAGCGGACATTCACCAGGGGCAGAGACCCAGTACTTC | CASGHSPGAETQYF
TRBJ1-2 | . | . | TRBV6-5 | TGTGCCAGCAGGCAGGATCACTATGGCTACACCTTC | CASRQDHYGYTF
TRBJ1-1 | . | . | TRBV6-5 | TGTGCCAGCAGTTCTGTGTCGTCTGAAGCTTTCTTT | CASSSVSSEAFF
TRBJ2-2 | TRBD2 | . | TRBV5-6 | TGTGCCAGCAGCTTGGGACTAGCGGGTTCCGGGGAGCTGTTTTTT | CASSLGLAGSGELFF
TRBJ1-1 | . | . | TRBV19 | TGTGCCAGTAGTTATACAGGGATAACTGAAGCTTTCTTT | CASSYTGITEAFF
TRBJ2-2 | TRBD2 | . | TRBV2 | TGTGCCAGCAGGAAACTAGCGGAAACGCCCGGGGAGCTGTTTTTT | CASRKLAETPGELFF
TRBJ2-1 | TRBD2 | . | TRBV5-1 | TGCGCCAGCACCCTAGCGGGAGGCTACAATGAGCAGTTCTTC | CASTLAGGYNEQFF
TRBJ1-3 | TRBD1 | . | TRBV11-3 | TGTGCCAGCAGCCAGGACAGGGGGCCTTCTGGAAACACCATATATTTT | CASSQDRGPSGNTIYF
TRBJ2-7 | TRBD2 | once | TRBV5-1 | TGCGCCAGCAGCTTGGGAGGCGGGAGCGACGAGCAGTACTTC | CASSLGGGSDEQYF
TRBJ2-3 | . | . | TRBV7-3 | TGTGCCAGCAGCCCCACGGGTCTTACGGCCCCGGGGTTCCCCCCAGATACGCAGTATTTT | CASSPTGLTAPGFPPDTQYF
TRBJ1-1 | . | few | TRBV7-9 | TGTGCCAGCAGCTTAGGCAGGACAGTTAACACTGAAGCTTTCTTT | CASSLGRTVNTEAFF
TRBJ1-3 | TRBD1 | . | TRBV6-1 | TGTGCCAGCAGTGCAACGACAGGGCCCTCTGGAAACACCATATATTTT | CASSATTGPSGNTIYF
TRBJ1-5 | . | once | TRBV5-1 | TGCGCCAGCAGCATGGGCCCGGGAAATCAGCCCCAGCATTTT | CASSMGPGNQPQHF
TRBJ2-7 | TRBD2 | . | TRBV30 | TGTGCCTGCACCCCTAGCGGATCCTACGAGCAGTACTTC | CACTPSGSYEQYF
TRBJ1-5 | TRBD1 | . | TRBV6-5 | TGTGCCAGCAGGGGACAGGGGGTCCATCAGCCCCAGCATTTT | CASRGQGVHQPQHF
TRBJ2-7 | . | . | TRBV4-2 | TGTGCCAGCAGCCAAACCGGGGGGCTCCGAGACTACGAGCAGTACTTC | CASSQTGGLRDYEQYF
TRBJ1-1 | . | . | TRBV27 | TGTGCCAGCAGTTGGGGAGGGGGGAACACTGAAGCTTTCTTT | CASSWGGGNTEAFF
TRBJ1-4 | . | once | TRBV11-1 | TGTGCCAGCAGCTCGCGGTCACGGGAAAAACTGTTTTTT | CASSSRSREKLFF
TRBJ1-5 | . | . | TRBV6-1 | TGTGCCAGCAGTCTAGACGGGACAAACAATCAGCCCCAGCATTTT | CASSLDGTNNQPQHF
TRBJ2-1 | . | once | TRBV6-6 | TGTGCCAGCAGCTGGACTGGCGATGAGCAGTTCTTC | CASSWTGDEQFF
TRBJ1-1 | . | . | TRBV6-6 | TGTGCCAGCAGTTACTTTGTCGCGGCGAACACTGAAGCTTTCTTT | CASSYFVAANTEAFF
TRBJ2-5 | . | . | TRBV7-7 | TGTGCTAGCAGCCCGGGGGAGACCCAGTACTTC | CASSPGETQYF
TRBJ2-3 | . | . | TRBV5-1 | TGCGCCAGCAGCTTGGAAAGGGAGGGGGGTCCAGATACGCAGTATTTT | CASSLEREGGPDTQYF
TRBJ2-7 | . | . | TRBV10-2 | TGCGCCAGCAGTGCGCCCGGGGACGAGCAGTACTTC | CASSAPGDEQYF
TRBJ1-4 | TRBD1 | . | TRBV19 | TGTGCCAGTACCAATGTCCCGGGACAGGGTTATGAAAAACTGTTTTTT | CASTNVPGQGYEKLFF
TRBJ2-5 | TRBD2 | . | TRBV7-7 | TGTGCTAGCAGCCCGCCGGGGGGTTCCCCACAAGAGACCCAGTACTTC | CASSPPGGSPQETQYF
TRBJ1-2 | . | . | TRBV6-5 | TGTGCCAGCAGGGACTACGCGGGGGGCTACACCTTC | CASRDYAGGYTF